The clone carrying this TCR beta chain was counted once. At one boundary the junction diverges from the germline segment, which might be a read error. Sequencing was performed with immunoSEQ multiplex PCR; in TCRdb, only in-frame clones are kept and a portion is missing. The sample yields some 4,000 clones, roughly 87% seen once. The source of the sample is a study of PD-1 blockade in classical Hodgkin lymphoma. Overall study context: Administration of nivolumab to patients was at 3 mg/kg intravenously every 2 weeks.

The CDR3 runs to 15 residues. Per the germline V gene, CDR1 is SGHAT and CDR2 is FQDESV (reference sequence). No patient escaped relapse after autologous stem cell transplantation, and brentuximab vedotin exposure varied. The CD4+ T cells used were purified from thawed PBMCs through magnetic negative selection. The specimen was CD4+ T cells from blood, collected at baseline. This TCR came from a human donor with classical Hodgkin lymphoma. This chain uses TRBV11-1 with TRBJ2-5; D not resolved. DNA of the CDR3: TGTGCCAGCGGCTTAAGAATATATTCCCAAGAGACCCAGTACTTC. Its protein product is CASGLRIYSQETQYF.